This T cell receptor beta chain is from a study of radiotherapy plus CTLA-4 blockade in lung cancer. Study-level background: Patients showed objective responses in over 15% of cases, and disease control was achieved by approximately 33%. The study's findings and limits: Tumor-origin TCR clones grew in blood after radiotherapy plus ipilimumab. Response was reportedly best predicted by early blood T cell clone dynamics, with interferon-beta.

Turning to this clone: As yet, its antigen is unknown.

The protocol was immunoSEQ multiplex PCR, while the TCRdb copy is restricted to in-frame clones and leaves out a portion. Of approximately 38,000 clones in the sample, 70% to 90% were seen once. This receptor was obtained from a human donor with non-small cell lung cancer whose response to radiotherapy plus ipilimumab could not be evaluated. Here the sequenced sample was peripheral blood, taken from a patient treated with radiotherapy plus ipilimumab.

The CDR3: CASSLSGGTGGQDYGYTF. CDR3 DNA sequence: TGTGCCAGCAGCTTAAGTGGGGGGACAGGAGGACAGGACTATGGCTACACCTTC. The gene calls are TRBV11-2 and TRBJ1-2, with 8 bases fitting TRBD1. The CDR3 spans 18 residues. V was pared by 2 bases and J by 3 bases, with 14 bases of the junction left unmatched. Germline CDR1 is SGHAT and CDR2 is FQNNGV. The complete variable domain, with remaining parts taken from reference TRBV11-2 and TRBJ1-2, reads EAGVAQSPRYKIIEKRQSVAFWCNPISGHATLYWYQQILGQGPKLLIQFQNNGVVDDSQLPKDRFSAERLKGVDSTLKIQPAKLEDSAVYLCASSLSGGTGGQDYGYTFGSGTRLTVV.